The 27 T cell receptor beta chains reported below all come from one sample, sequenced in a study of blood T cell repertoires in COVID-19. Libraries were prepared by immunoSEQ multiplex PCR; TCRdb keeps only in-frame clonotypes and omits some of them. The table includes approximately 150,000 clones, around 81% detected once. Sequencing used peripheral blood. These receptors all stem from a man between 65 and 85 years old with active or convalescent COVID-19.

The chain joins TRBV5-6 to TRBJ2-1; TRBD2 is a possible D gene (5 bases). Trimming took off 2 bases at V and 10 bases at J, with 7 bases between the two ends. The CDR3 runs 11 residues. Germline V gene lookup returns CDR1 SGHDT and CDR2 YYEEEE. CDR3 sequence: CASSLRGEQFF. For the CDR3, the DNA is TGTGCCAGCAGCTTAAGAGGGGAGCAGTTCTTC.

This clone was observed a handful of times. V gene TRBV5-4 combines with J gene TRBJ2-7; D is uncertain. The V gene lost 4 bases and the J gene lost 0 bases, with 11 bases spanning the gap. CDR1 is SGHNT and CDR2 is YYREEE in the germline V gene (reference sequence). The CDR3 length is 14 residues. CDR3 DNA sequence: TGTGCCAGCAGCCCCCCCGGTCCCTCCTACGAGCAGTACTTC. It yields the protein CASSPPGPSYEQYF.

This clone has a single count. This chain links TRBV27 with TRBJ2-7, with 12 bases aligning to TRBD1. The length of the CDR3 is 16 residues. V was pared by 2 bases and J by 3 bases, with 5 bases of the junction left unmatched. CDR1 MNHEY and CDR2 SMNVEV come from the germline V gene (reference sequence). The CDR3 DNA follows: TGTGCCAGCAGTTTAGGGACAGGGGGCAACCGCTACGAGCAGTACTTC. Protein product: CASSLGTGGNRYEQYF.

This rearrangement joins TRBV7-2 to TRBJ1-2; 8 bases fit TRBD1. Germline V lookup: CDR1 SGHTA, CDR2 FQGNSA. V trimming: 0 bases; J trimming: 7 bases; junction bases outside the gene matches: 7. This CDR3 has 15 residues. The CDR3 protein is CASSLAAGGYGGYTF. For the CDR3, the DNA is TGTGCCAGCAGCTTAGCGGCAGGGGGCTACGGTGGCTACACCTTC.

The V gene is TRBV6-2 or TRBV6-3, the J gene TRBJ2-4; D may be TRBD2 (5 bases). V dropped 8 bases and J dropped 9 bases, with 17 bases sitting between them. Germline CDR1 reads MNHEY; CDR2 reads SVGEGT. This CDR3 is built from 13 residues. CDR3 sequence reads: CASCRPPRGIQYF. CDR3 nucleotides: TGTGCCAGCTGCCGTCCGCCCCGGGGCATTCAGTACTTC.

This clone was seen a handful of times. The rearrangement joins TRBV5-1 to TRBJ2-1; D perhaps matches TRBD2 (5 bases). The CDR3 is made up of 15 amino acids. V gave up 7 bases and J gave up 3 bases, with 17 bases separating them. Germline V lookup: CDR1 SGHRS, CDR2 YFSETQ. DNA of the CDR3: TGCGCCAGCGGACCCTTGGGAGCCGGCTACAATGAGCAGTTCTTC. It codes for CASGPLGAGYNEQFF.

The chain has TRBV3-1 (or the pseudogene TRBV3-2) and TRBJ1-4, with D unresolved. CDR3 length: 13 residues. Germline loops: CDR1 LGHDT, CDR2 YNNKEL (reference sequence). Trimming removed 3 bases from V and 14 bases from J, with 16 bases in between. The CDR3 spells CASSQNDGSSLFF. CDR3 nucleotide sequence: TGTGCCAGCAGCCAGAATGATGGCTCTTCTCTGTTTTTT.

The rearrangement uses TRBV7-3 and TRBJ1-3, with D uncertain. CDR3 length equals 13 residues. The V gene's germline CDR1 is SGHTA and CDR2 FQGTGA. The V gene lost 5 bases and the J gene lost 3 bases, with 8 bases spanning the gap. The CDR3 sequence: CASSPSSGNTIYF. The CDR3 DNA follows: TGTGCCAGCAGCCCCTCCAGTGGAAACACCATATATTTT.

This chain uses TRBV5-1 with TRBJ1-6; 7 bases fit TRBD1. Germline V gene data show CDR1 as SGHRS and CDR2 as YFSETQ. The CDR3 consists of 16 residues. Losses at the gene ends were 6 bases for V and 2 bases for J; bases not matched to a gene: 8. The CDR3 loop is CASKAGGRTYNSPLHF. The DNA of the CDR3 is TGCGCCAGCAAGGCAGGGGGAAGAACCTATAATTCACCCCTCCACTTT.

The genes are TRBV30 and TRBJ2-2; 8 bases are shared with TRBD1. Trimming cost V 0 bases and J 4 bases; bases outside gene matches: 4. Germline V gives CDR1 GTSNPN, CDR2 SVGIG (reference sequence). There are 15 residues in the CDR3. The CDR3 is CAWSVQGVPTGELFF. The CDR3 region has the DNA TGTGCCTGGAGTGTACAGGGGGTCCCCACCGGGGAGCTGTTTTTT.

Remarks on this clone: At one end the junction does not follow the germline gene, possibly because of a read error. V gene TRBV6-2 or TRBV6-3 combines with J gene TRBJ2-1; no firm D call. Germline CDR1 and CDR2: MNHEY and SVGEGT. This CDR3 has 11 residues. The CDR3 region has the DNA TGTGCCAGCAGTTACTCGTTCACTTTGATCTTC. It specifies CASSYSFTLIF.

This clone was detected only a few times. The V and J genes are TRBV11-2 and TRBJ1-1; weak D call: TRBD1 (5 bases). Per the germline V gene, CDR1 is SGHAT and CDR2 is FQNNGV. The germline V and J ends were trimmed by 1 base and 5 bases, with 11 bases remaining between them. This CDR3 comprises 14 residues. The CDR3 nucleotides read TGTGCCAGCAGCTTAGCCAGGGCATCTACTGAAGCTTTCTTT. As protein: CASSLARASTEAFF.

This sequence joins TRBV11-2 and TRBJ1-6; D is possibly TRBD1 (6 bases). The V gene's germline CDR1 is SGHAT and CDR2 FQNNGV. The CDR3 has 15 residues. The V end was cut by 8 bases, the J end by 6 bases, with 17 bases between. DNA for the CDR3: TGTGCCAGCGGAACTTACAGGGTCGGTAATTCACCCCTCCACTTT. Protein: CASGTYRVGNSPLHF.

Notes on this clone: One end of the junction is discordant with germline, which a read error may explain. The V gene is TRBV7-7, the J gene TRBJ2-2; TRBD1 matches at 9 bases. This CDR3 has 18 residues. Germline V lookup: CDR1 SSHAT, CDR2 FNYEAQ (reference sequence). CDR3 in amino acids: CASSLANRGLTNTGELFF. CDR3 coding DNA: TGTGCTAGCAGCTTAGCGAACAGGGGGCTAACGAACACCGGGGAGCTGTTTTTT.

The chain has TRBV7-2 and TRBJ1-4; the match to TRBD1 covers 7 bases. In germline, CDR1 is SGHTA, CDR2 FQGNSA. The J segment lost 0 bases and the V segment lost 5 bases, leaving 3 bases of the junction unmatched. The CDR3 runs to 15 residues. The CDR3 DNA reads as TGTGCCAGCAGCGCTCAGGGGGCAACTAATGAAAAACTGTTTTTT. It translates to CASSAQGATNEKLFF.

The CDR3 sequence is CSGAVGGNTGELFF. DNA of the CDR3: TGCAGCGGGGCAGTCGGGGGAAACACCGGGGAGCTGTTTTTT. The chain employs TRBV29-1 and TRBJ2-2; possible D gene TRBD2, 6 bases. The CDR3 has 14 residues. V was cut by 7 bases and J by 2 bases, with 14 bases left in between. From germline, CDR1 is SQVTM and CDR2 ANQGSEA.

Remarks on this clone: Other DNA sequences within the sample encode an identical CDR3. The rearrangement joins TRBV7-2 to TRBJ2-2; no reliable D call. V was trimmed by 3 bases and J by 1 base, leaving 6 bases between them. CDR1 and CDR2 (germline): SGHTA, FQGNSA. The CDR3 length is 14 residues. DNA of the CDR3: TGTGCCAGCAGCTTTCGTAGGAACACCGGGGAGCTGTTTTTT. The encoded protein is CASSFRRNTGELFF.

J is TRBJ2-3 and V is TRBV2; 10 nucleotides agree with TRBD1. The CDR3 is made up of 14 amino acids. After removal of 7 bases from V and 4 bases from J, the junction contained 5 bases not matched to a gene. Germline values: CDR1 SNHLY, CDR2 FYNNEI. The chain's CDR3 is CASIGQGGADTQYF. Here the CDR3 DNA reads TGTGCCAGCATTGGACAGGGGGGCGCAGATACGCAGTATTTT.

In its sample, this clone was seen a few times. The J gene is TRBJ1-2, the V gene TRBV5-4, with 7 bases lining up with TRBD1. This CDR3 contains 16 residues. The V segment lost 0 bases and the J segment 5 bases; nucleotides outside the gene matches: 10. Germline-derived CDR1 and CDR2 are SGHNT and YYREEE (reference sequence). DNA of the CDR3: TGTGCCAGCAGCTTGGTGGGACAGCATTCTTCTTATGGCTACACCTTC. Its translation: CASSLVGQHSSYGYTF. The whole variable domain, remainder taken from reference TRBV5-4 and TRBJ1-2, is ETGVTQSPTHLIKTRGQQVTLRCSSQSGHNTVSWYQQALGQGPQFIFQYYREEENGRGNFPPRFSGLQFPNYSSELNVNALELDDSALYLCASSLVGQHSSYGYTFGSGTRLTVV.

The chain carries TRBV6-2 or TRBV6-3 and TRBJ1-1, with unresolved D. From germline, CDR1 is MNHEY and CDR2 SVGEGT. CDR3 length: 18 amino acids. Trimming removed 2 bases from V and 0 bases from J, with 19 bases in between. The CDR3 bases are TGTGCCAGCAGTTACAGGATGGGCAGAGGAGGAATGAACACTGAAGCTTTCTTT. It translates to CASSYRMGRGGMNTEAFF.

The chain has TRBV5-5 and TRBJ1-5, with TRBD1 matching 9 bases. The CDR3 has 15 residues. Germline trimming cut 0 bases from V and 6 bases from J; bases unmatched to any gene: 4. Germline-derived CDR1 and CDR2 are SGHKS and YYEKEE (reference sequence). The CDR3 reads CASSLVQGAGQPQHF. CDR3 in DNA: TGTGCCAGCAGCTTGGTACAGGGGGCCGGTCAGCCCCAGCATTTT.

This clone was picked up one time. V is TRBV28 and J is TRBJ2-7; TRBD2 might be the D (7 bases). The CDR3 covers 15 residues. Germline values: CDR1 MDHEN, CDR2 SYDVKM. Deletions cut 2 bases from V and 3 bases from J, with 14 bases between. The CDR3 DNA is TGTGCCAGCAGTTTAGGGGGGGGCCGCAACTACGAGCAGTACTTC. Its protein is CASSLGGGRNYEQYF.

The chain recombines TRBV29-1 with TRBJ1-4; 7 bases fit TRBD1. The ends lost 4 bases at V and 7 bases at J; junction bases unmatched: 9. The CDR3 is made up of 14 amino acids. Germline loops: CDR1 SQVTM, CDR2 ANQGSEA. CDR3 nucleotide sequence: TGCAGCGTTGTAGGTAGGGGGCTCGGTGAAAAACTGTTTTTT. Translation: CSVVGRGLGEKLFF.

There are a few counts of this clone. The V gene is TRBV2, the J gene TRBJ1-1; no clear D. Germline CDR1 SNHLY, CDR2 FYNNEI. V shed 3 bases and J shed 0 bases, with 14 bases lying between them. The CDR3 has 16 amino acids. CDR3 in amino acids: CASSDPGVALNTEAFF. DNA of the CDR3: TGTGCCAGCAGTGACCCGGGAGTCGCTCTGAACACTGAAGCTTTCTTT. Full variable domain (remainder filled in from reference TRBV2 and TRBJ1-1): EPEVTQTPSHQVTQMGQEVILRCVPISNHLYFYWYRQILGQKVEFLVSFYNNEISEKSEIFDDQFSVERPDGSNFTLKIRSTKLEDSAMYFCASSDPGVALNTEAFFGQGTRLTVV.

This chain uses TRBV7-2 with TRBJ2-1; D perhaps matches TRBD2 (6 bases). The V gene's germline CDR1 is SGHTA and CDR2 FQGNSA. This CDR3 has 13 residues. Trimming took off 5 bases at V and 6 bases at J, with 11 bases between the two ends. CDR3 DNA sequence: TGTGCCAGCAGCATTCCGGGACTCAATGAGCAGTTCTTC. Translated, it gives CASSIPGLNEQFF.

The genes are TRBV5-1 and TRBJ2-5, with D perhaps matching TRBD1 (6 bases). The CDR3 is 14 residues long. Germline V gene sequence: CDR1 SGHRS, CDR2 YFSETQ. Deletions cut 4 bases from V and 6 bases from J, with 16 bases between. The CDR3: CASSPRGGWKTQYF. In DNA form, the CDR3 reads TGCGCCAGCAGCCCACGTGGGGGCTGGAAGACCCAGTACTTC.

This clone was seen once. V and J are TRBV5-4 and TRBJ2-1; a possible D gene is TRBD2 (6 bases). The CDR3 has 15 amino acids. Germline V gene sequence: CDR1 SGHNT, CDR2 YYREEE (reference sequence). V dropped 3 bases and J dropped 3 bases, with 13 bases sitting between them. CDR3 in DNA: TGTGCCAGCAGCTCCTTGGGCGGGATCTACAATGAGCAGTTCTTC. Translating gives CASSSLGGIYNEQFF.